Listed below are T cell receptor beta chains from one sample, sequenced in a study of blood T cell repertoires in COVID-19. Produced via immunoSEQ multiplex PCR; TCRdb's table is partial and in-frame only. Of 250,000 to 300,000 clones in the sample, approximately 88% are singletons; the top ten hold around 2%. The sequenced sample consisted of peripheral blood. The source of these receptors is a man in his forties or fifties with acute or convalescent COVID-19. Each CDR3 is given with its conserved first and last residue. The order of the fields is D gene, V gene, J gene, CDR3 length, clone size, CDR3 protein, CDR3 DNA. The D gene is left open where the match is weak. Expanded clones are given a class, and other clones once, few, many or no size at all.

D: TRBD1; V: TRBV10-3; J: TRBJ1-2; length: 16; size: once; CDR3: CAISEPWGQGNYGYTF; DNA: TGTGCCATCAGTGAGCCGTGGGGACAGGGGAACTATGGCTACACCTTC
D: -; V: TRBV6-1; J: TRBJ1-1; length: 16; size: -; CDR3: CASSEEWGGRNTEAFF; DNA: TGTGCCAGCAGTGAAGAGTGGGGCGGGAGGAACACTGAAGCTTTCTTT
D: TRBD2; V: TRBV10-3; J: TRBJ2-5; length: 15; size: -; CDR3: CAISELGTSRETQYF; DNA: TGTGCCATCAGTGAGCTAGGGACTAGCCGGGAGACCCAGTACTTC
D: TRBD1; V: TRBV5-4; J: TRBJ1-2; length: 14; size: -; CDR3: CASSVGGSALGYTF; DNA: TGTGCCAGCAGCGTAGGGGGCAGCGCGCTCGGCTACACCTTC
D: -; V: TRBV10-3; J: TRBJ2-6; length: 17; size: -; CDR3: CAISERTPSSGANVLTF; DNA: TGTGCCATCAGTGAGAGAACCCCGAGCTCTGGGGCCAACGTCCTGACTTTC
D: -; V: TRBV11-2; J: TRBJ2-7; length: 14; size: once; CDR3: CASSSPRTAYEQYF; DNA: TGTGCCAGCAGCTCCCCTCGGACAGCCTACGAGCAGTACTTC
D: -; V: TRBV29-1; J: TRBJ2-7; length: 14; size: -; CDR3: CSVEVPDRRGEQYF; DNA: TGCAGCGTTGAAGTCCCAGACAGGCGAGGGGAGCAGTACTTC
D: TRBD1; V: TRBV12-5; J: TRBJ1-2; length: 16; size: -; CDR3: CASGLVLGQELDGYTF; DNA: TGTGCTAGTGGTTTGGTACTGGGACAGGAATTGGATGGCTACACCTTC
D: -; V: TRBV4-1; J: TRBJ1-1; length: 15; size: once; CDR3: CASSKRTAPNTEAFF; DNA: TGCGCCAGCAGTAAGAGGACAGCCCCGAACACTGAAGCTTTCTTT
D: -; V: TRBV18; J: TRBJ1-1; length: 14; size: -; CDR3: CASSPQQTNTEAFF; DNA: TGTGCCAGCTCACCACAACAGACGAACACTGAAGCTTTCTTT
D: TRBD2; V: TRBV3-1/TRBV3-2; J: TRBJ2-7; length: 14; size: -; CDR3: CASSRAGDNYEQYF; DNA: TGTGCCAGCAGCCGAGCGGGGGATAACTACGAGCAGTACTTC
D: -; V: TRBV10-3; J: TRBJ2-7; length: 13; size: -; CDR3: CASTPTWGEEQYF; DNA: TGTGCCTCTACACCGACGTGGGGGGAAGAGCAGTACTTC
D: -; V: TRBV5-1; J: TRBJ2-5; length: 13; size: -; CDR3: CASSPGQGETQYF; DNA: TGCGCCAGCAGCCCCGGACAAGGGGAGACCCAGTACTTC
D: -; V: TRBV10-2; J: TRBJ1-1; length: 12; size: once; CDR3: CASSEQGRRAFF; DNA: TGCGCCAGCAGTGAGCAGGGGCGTAGGGCTTTCTTT
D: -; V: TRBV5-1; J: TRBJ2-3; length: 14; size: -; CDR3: CASSPRPRTDTQYF; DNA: TGCGCCAGCAGCCCCCGCCCCCGGACAGATACGCAGTATTTT
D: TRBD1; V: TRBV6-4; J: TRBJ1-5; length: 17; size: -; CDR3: CASTGQGITLSNQPQHF; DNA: TGTGCCAGCACGGGACAGGGAATAACCTTGAGCAATCAGCCCCAGCATTTT
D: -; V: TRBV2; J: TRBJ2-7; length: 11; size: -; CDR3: CASSRSYEQYF; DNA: TGTGCCAGCAGCCGCTCCTACGAGCAGTACTTC
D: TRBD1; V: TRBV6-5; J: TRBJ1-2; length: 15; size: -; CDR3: CASSYSGQARYGYTF; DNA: TGTGCCAGCAGTTACTCAGGACAGGCCCGCTATGGCTACACCTTC
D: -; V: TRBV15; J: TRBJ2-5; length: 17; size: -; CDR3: CATSRGSQAKYQETQYF; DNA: TGTGCCACCAGCAGAGGGTCACAGGCCAAGTACCAAGAGACCCAGTACTTC
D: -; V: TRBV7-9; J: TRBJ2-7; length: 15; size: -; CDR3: CASSLGVGARYEQYF; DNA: TGTGCCAGCAGCTTAGGAGTGGGGGCGAGATACGAGCAGTACTTC
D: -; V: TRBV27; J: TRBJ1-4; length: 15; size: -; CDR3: CASSLMAAMNEKLFF; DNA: TGTGCCAGCAGTTTAATGGCAGCGATGAATGAAAAACTGTTTTTT
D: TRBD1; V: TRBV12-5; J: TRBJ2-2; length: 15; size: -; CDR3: CASAVDRGGTGELFF; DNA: TGTGCTAGTGCCGTGGACAGGGGAGGCACCGGGGAGCTGTTTTTT
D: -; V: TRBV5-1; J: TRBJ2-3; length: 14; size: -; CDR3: CASRNAQFTDTQYF; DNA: TGCGCCAGCAGAAACGCCCAGTTCACAGATACGCAGTATTTT
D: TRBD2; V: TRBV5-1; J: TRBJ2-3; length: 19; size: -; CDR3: CASSGASGGPRFDTDTQYF; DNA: TGCGCCAGCAGCGGAGCTAGCGGGGGGCCTCGTTTCGACACAGATACGCAGTATTTT
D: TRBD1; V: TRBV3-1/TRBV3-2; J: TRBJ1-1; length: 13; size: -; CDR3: CASSQGQGVEAFF; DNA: TGTGCCAGCAGCCAAGGCCAGGGGGTTGAAGCTTTCTTT
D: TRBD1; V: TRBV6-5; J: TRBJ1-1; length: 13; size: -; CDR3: CASSNTGTGGAFF; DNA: TGTGCCAGCAGTAATACCGGGACAGGGGGAGCTTTCTTT
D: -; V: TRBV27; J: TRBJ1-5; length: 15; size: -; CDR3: CASSFNPGSNQPQHF; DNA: TGTGCCAGCAGTTTTAATCCAGGCAGCAATCAGCCCCAGCATTTT
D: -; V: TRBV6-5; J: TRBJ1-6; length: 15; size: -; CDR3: CASSYGSSYNSPLHF; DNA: TGTGCCAGCAGTTACGGCAGCTCCTATAATTCACCCCTCCACTTT
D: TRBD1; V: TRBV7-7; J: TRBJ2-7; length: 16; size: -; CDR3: CASSLADGTGFHEQYF; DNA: TGTGCTAGCAGCTTAGCCGATGGGACAGGGTTCCACGAGCAGTACTTC
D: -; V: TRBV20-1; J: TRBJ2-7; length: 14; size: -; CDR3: CSASYPTTDNEQYF; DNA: TGCAGTGCTAGTTACCCCACAACGGACAACGAGCAGTACTTC
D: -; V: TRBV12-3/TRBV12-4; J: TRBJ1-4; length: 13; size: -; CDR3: CASRASGPEKLFF; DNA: TGTGCCAGCAGGGCTTCAGGGCCCGAAAAACTGTTTTTT
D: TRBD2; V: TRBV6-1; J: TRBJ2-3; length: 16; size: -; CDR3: CASSEMLAGTTDTQYF; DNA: TGTGCCAGCAGTGAAATGCTAGCGGGGACGACAGATACGCAGTATTTT
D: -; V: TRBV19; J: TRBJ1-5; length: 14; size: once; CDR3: CASSRTSSNQPQHF; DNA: TGTGCCAGTAGTAGGACAAGCAGCAATCAGCCCCAGCATTTT
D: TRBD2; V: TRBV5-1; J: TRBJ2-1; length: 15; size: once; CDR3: CASSSYSGGANEQFF; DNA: TGCGCCAGCAGCTCCTACAGCGGGGGGGCTAATGAGCAGTTCTTC
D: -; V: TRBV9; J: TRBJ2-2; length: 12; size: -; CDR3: CASSVAFRELFF; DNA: TGTGCCAGCAGCGTAGCTTTCCGGGAGCTGTTTTTT
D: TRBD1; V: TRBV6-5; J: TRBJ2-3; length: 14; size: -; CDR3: CASGTTGSTDTQYF; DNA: TGTGCCAGCGGGACGACAGGGAGCACAGATACGCAGTATTTT
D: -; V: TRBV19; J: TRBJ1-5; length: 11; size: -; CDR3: CASSEGQPQHF; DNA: TGTGCCAGTAGTGAGGGTCAGCCCCAGCATTTT
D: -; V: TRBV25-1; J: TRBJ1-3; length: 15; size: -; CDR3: CASSDTRGTGNTIYF; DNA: TGTGCCAGCAGTGATACCAGAGGGACTGGAAACACCATATATTTT
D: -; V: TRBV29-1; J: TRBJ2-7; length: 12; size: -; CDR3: CSVVGGVYEQYF; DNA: TGCAGCGTTGTAGGGGGAGTTTACGAGCAGTACTTC
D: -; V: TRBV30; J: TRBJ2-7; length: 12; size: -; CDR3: CAWREISYEQYF; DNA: TGTGCCTGGAGGGAGATTTCCTACGAGCAGTACTTC
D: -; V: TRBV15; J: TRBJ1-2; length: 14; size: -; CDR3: CATSREAGGYGYTF; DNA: TGTGCCACCAGCAGAGAGGCGGGGGGCTATGGCTACACCTTC
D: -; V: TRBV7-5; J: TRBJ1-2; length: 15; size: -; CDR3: CARSQADPGKDGYTF; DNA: TGTGCCAGAAGCCAAGCCGACCCAGGGAAGGATGGCTACACCTTC
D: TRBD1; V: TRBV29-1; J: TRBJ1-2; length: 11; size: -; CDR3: CSSWTGYGYTF; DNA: TGCAGCTCATGGACAGGCTATGGCTACACCTTC
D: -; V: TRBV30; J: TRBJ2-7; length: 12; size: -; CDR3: CAWNPNSYEQYF; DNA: TGTGCCTGGAATCCCAACTCCTACGAGCAGTACTTC
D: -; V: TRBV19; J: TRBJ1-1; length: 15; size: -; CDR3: CASSMHLDSGTEAFF; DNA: TGTGCCAGTAGTATGCACCTGGACAGTGGGACTGAAGCTTTCTTT
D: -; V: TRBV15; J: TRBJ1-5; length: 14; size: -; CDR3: CATRSTRSNQPQHF; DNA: TGTGCCACCAGGTCGACAAGGAGCAATCAGCCCCAGCATTTT
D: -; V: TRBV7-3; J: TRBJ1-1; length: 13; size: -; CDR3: CASSLQGGTEAFF; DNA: TGTGCCAGCAGCTTACAGGGAGGGACTGAAGCTTTCTTT
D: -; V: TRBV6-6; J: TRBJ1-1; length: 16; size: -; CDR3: CASSYIPGPPNTEAFF; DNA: TGTGCCAGCAGTTACATCCCAGGTCCCCCGAACACTGAAGCTTTCTTT
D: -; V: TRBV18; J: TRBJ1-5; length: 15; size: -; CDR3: CASSPQFGGLQPQHF; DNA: TGTGCCAGCTCACCACAGTTTGGGGGCTTGCAGCCCCAGCATTTT
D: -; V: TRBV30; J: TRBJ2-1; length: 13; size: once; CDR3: CAWTKSSYNEQFF; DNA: TGTGCCTGGACTAAGAGCTCCTACAATGAGCAGTTCTTC
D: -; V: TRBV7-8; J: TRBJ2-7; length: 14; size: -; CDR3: CASSLGPGTYEQYF; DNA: TGTGCCAGCAGCTTAGGCCCAGGAACCTACGAGCAGTACTTC
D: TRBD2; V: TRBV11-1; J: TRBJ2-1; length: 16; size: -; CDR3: CASSKQTSGGYNEQFF; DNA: TGTGCCAGCAGCAAACAGACTAGCGGGGGATACAATGAGCAGTTCTTC
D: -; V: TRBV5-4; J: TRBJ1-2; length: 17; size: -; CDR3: CASTSGPRGGDGYGYTF; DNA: TGTGCCAGCACCTCAGGACCCCGGGGGGGGGATGGCTATGGCTACACCTTC